This T cell receptor (beta chain) is from a study of beta chain features in type 1 diabetes. It was via CD45RO/CCR7/CD25/CD127/CD95/CD27 that CD4+ naive, central memory, regulatory and stem cell-like memory cells were sorted. General observations from the study: The naive, central memory and Treg TCRB repertoires looked more alike in patients than they did in healthy donors.

This clone was counted between two and nine times. Its antigen is currently unknown. Different DNA sequences within this sample yield the same CDR3. Expressed TCRB transcripts got sequenced, as all isolated RNA was reverse transcribed. Data came from immunoSEQ multiplex PCR; TCRdb stores just in-frame clones and leaves some out. Of about 620,000 clones detected, about 16% appear once; the ten largest clones hold 0.09% to 0.095%. J lost 5 bases, V lost 0 bases, and 6 bases had no gene match. CDR1 is SGHNT and CDR2 is YYREEE in the germline V gene (reference sequence). This CDR3 contains 15 residues. The source of this sequence is a man aged 18 to 30 in good health. V is TRBV5-4 and J is TRBJ2-5; 8 bases match TRBD1. Sample: naive CD4+ T cells from blood. The CDR3 loop is CASSLGSGGGETQYF. The CDR3 DNA is TGTGCCAGCAGCTTGGGGTCAGGGGGCGGGGAGACCCAGTACTTC. The whole variable domain, filled in from reference TRBV5-4 and TRBJ2-5, reads ETGVTQSPTHLIKTRGQQVTLRCSSQSGHNTVSWYQQALGQGPQFIFQYYREEENGRGNFPPRFSGLQFPNYSSELNVNALELDDSALYLCASSLGSGGGETQYFGPGTRLLVL.